The clone carrying this T cell receptor beta chain was found many times. Its specificity is not known. Primed by a sample-barcoded 5' primer and a J-beta primer mix, a second PCR proceeded for about 7 to 11 cycles. Template switching added a 12-random-nucleotide identifier to every cDNA molecule. TCRdb ran MiXCR on the 5' RACE reads and lists one entry per CDR3 protein. The sample gives around 2 million distinct CDR3 sequences, about two fifths of which show up once; roughly 23% is in the top ten. This entry belongs to a study of blood T cells in healthy people across ages. Overall study findings and caveats: Diversity was higher, and naive CD4+ cells more numerous, in long-lived donors than in aged donors.

The sequenced sample consisted of blood. This receptor was identified in a human donor in good health.

CDR3 bases: TGCAGCGTTGAGGTGGCCTCAACTTACGAGCAGTACTTC. As protein: CSVEVASTYEQYF. The chain couples TRBV29-1 to TRBJ2-7; no definite D call. The CDR3 is 13 residues long. V lost 3 bases to trimming and J lost 4 bases, with 13 bases between them. Germline CDR1 SQVTM, CDR2 ANQGSEA.